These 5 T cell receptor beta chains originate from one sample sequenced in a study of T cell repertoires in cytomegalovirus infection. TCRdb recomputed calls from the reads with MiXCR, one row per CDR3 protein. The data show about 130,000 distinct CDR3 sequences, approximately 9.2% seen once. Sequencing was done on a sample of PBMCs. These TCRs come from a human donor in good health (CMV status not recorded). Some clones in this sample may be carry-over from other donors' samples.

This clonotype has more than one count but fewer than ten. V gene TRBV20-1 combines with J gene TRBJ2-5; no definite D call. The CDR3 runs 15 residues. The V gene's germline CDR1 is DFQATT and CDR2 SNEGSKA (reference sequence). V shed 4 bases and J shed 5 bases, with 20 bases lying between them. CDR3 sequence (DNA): TGCAGTGCTATGGATGAGGCTACCCAAGGGGAGACCCAGTACTTC. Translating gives CSAMDEATQGETQYF.

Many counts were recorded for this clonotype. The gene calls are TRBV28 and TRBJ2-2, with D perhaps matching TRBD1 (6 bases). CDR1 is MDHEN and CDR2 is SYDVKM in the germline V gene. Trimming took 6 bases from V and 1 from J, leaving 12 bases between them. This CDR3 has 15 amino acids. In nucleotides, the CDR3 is TGTGCCAGCAGAGGACAGAGATTGAACACCGGGGAGCTGTTTTTT. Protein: CASRGQRLNTGELFF.

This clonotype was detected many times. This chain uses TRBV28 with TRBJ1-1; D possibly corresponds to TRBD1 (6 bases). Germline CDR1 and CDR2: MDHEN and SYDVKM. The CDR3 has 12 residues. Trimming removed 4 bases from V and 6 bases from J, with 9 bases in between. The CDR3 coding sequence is TGTGCCAGCAGTTCCGGACAGTCTGAAGCTTTCTTT. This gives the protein CASSSGQSEAFF.

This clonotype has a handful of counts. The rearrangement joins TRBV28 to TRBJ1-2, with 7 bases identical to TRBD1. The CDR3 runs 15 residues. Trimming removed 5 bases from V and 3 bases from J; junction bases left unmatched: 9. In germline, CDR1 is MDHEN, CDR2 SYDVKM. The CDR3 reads CASSGNRGPDYGYTF. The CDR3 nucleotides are TGTGCCAGCAGTGGTAACAGGGGCCCAGACTATGGCTACACCTTC.

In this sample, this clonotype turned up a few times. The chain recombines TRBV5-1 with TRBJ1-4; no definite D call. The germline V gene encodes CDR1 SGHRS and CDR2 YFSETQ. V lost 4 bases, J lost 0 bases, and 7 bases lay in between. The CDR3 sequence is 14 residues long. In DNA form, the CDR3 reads TGCGCCAGCAGCCGCCGGTCAACTAATGAAAAACTGTTTTTT. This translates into CASSRRSTNEKLFF.